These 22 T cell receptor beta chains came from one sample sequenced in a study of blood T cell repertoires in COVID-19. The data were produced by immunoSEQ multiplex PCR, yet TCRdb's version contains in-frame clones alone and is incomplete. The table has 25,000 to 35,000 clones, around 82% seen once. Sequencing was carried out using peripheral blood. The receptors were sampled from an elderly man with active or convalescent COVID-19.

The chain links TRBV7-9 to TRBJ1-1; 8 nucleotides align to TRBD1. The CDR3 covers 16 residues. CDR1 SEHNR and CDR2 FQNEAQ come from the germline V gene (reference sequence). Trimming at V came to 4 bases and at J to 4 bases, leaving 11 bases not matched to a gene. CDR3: CASSSQGAPIVTEAFF. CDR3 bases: TGTGCCAGCAGCTCTCAGGGGGCGCCTATCGTCACTGAAGCTTTCTTT.

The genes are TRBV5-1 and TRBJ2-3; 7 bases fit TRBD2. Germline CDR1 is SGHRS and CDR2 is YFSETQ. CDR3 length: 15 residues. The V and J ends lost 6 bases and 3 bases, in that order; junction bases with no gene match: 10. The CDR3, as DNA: TGCGCCAGCAAGGCGGCGGGAGTTACGACAGATACGCAGTATTTT. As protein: CASKAAGVTTDTQYF.

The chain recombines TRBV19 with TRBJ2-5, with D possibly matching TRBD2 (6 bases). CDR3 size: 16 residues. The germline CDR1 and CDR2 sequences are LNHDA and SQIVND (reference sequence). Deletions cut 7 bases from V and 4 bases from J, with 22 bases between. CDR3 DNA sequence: TGTGCCAGTAAGGACTCCGGGGTAGCGGCGATAGAGACCCAGTACTTC. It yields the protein CASKDSGVAAIETQYF.

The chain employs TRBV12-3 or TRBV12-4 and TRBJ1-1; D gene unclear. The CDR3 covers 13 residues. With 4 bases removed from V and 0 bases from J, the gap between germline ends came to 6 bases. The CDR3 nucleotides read TGTGCCAGCAGTTCGGGGTTGAACACTGAAGCTTTCTTT. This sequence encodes CASSSGLNTEAFF.

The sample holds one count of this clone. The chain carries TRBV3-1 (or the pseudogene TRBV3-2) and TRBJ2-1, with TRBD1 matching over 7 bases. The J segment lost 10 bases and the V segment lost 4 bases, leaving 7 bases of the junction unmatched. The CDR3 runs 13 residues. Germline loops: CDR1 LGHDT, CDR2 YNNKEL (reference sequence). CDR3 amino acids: CASSPSRDSEQFF. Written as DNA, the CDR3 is TGTGCCAGCAGCCCCTCCCGGGACAGCGAGCAGTTCTTC.

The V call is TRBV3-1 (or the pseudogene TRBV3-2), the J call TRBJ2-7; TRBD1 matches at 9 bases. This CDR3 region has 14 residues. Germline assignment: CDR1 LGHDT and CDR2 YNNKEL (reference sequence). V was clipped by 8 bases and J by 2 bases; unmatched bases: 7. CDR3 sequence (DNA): TGTGCCAGCTCCCACCGGGACAGGGCCTACGAGCAGTACTTC. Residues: CASSHRDRAYEQYF.

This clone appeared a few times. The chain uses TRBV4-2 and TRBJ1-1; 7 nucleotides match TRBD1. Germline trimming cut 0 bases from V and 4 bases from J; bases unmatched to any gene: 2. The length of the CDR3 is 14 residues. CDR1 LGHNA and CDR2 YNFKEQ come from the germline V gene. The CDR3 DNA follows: TGTGCCAGCAGCCAAGACAGGGGGAGCACTGAAGCTTTCTTT. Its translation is CASSQDRGSTEAFF.

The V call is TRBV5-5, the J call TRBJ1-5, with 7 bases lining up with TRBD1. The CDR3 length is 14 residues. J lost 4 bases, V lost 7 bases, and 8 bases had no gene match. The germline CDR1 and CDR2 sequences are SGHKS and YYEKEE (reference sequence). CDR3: CASSPSGGNQPQHF. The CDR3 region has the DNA TGTGCCAGCTCACCGTCAGGGGGGAATCAGCCCCAGCATTTT.

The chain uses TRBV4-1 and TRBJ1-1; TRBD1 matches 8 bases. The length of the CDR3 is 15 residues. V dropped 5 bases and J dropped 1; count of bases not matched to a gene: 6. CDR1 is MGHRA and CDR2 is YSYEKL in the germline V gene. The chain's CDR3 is CASSATGTGNTEAFF. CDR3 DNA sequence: TGCGCCAGCAGCGCGACCGGGACAGGGAACACTGAAGCTTTCTTT.

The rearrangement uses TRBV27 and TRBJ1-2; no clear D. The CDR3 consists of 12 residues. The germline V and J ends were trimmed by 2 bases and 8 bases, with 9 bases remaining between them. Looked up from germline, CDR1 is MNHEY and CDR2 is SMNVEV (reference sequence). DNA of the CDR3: TGTGCCAGCAGTTTACGGGGTTCGGGCTACACCTTC. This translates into CASSLRGSGYTF.

CDR3 protein: CASGQGLRPGELFF. The CDR3 DNA is TGTGCCAGTGGACAGGGCTTGAGACCCGGGGAGCTGTTTTTT. The chain links TRBV24-1 to TRBJ2-2; 8 bases align to TRBD1. The CDR3 is 14 residues long. Trimming at V came to 11 bases and at J to 6 bases, leaving 10 bases not matched to a gene. Germline V lookup: CDR1 KGHDR, CDR2 SFDVKD.

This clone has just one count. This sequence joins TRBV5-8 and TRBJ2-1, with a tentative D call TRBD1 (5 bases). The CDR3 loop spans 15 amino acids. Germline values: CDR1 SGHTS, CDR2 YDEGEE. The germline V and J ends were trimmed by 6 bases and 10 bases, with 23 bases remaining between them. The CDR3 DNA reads TGTGCCAGCATCAACAGGCTTCTAGGCCCCCTCGAGCAGTTCTTC. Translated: CASINRLLGPLEQFF.

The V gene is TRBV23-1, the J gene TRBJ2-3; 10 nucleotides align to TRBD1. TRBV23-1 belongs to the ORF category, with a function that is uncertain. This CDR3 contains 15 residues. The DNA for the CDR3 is TGCCCCCGCCCCCGACAGGGGGCTGGGGCAGATACGCAGTATTTT. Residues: CPRPRQGAGADTQYF.

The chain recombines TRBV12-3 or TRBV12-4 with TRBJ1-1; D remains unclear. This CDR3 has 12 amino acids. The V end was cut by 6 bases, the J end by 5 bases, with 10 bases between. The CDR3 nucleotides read TGTGCCAGCAGCCGGGGTATTACTGAAGCTTTCTTT. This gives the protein CASSRGITEAFF.

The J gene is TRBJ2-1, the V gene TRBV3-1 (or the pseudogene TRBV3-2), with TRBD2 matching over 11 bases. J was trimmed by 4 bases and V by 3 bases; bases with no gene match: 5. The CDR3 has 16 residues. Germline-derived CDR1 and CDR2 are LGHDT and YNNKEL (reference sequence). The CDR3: CASSHSTSGGYNEQFF. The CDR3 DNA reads TGTGCCAGCAGCCACTCCACTAGCGGGGGTTACAATGAGCAGTTCTTC.

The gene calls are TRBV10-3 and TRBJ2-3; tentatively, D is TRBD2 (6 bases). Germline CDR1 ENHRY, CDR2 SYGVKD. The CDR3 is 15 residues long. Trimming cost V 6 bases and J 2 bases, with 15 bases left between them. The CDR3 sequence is CAISGAGGNTDTQYF. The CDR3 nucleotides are TGTGCCATCAGCGGAGCGGGTGGAAACACAGATACGCAGTATTTT.

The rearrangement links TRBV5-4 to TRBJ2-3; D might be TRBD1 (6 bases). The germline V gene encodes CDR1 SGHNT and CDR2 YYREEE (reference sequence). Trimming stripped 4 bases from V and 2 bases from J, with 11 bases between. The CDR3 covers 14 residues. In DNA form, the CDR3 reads TGTGCCAGCAGCCCCGGACAGAACACAGATACGCAGTATTTT. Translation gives CASSPGQNTDTQYF.

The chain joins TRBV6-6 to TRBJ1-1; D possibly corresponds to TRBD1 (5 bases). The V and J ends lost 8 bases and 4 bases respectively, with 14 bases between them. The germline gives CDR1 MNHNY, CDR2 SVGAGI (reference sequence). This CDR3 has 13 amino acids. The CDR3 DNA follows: TGTGCCAGCGGGACGGAGGGAGGCACTGAAGCTTTCTTT. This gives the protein CASGTEGGTEAFF.

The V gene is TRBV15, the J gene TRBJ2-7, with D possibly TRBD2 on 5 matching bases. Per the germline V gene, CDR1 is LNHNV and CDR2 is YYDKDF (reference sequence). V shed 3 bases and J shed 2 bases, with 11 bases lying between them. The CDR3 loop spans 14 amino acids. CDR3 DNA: TGTGCCACCAGCAGTGGGAGACTGCCCTACGAGCAGTACTTC. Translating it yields CATSSGRLPYEQYF. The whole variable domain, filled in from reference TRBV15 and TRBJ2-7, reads DAMVIQNPRYQVTQFGKPVTLSCSQTLNHNVMYWYQQKSSQAPKLLFHYYDKDFNNEADTPDNFQSRRPNTSFCFLDIRSPGLGDTAMYLCATSSGRLPYEQYFGPGTRLTVT.

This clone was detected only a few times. The CDR3 here is CASGGDTDYTF. Here the CDR3 DNA reads TGCGCCAGCGGGGGGGACACAGACTACACCTTC. The rearrangement links TRBV4-1 to TRBJ1-2; D is perhaps TRBD1 (6 bases). The V and J ends lost 8 bases and 10 bases respectively, with 14 bases between them. In germline, CDR1 is MGHRA, CDR2 YSYEKL. The CDR3 length is 11 residues.

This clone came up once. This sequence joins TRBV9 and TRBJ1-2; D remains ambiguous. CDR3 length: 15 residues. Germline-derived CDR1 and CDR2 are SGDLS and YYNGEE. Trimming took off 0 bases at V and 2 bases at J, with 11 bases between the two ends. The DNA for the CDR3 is TGTGCCAGCAGCGTAGCATCAATAGAGAACTATGGCTACACCTTC. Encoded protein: CASSVASIENYGYTF.

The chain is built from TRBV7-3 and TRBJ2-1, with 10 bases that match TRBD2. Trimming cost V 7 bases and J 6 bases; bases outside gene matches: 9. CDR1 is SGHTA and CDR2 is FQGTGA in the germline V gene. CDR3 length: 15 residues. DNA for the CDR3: TGTGCCAGCACCGATCCGAGCGGGGGGGCCAATGAGCAGTTCTTC. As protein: CASTDPSGGANEQFF.